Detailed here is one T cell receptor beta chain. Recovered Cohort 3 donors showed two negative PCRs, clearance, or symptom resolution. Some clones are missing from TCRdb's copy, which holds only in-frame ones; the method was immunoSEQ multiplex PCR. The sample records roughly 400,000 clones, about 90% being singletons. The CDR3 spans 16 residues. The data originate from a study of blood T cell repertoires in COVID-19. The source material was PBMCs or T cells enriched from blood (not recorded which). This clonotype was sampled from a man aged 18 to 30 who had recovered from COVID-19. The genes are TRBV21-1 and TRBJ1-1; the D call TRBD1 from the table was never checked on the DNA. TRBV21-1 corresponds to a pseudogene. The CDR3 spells CAGRVITGVCNTEAFF. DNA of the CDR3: TGTGCCGGGCGGGTCATAACAGGGGTTTGTAACACTGAAGCTTTCTTT.